The clone carrying this T cell receptor beta chain showed up just once. Its cognate antigen is unknown. The sample is drawn from a study of blood T cells in healthy people across ages. In the study overall: Per every two T cells, about one barcoded beta molecule was captured by template switching.

The study, taken as a whole, reports: The lack of PBMC sorting stopped any conclusive naive versus antigen-experienced comparison. Long-lived donors exceeded aged donors in naive CD4+ cells and diversity.

Primed by a sample-barcoded 5' primer and a J-beta primer mix, a second PCR proceeded for about 6 to 11 cycles. MiXCR, run by TCRdb on the 5' RACE reads, gives a single entry per CDR3 protein. Among around 800,000 distinct CDR3 sequences, under 45% were seen once, and the ten largest hold approximately 20%. The CDR3 sequence is 14 residues long. In germline, CDR1 is DFQATT, CDR2 SNEGSKA (reference sequence). The sequenced material came from blood. The receptor was isolated from a man in his fifties or sixties in good health. The chain recombines TRBV20-1 with TRBJ2-5, with D tentatively TRBD1 (6 bases). The last part of the DNA fits TRBJ2-7 better; the J call may be wrong. The CDR3 reads CSATPGTTIYEQYF. The CDR3, as DNA: TGCAGTGCTACCCCCGGGACAACAATCTACGAGCAGTACTTC.